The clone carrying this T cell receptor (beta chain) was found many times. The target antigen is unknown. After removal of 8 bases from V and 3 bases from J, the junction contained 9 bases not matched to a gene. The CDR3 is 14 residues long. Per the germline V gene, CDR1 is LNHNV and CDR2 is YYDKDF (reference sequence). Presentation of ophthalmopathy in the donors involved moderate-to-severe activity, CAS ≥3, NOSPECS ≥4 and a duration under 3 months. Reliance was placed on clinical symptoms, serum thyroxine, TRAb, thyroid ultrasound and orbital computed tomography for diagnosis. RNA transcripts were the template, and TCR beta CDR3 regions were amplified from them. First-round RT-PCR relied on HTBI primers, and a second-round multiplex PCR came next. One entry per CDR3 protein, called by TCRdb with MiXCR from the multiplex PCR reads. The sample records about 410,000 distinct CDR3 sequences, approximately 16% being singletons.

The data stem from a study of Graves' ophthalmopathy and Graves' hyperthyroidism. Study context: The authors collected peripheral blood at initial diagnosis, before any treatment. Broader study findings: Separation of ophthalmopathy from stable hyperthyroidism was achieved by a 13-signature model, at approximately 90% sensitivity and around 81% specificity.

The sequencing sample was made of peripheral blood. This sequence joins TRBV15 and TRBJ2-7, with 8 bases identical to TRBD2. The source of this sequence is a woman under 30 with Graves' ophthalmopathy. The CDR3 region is CATSGGGADYEQYF. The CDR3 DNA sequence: TGTGCCACCTCCGGGGGGGGCGCCGACTACGAGCAGTACTTC.